This T cell receptor (beta chain) was found in a study of radiotherapy plus CTLA-4 blockade in lung cancer. At the level of the study: Objective responses were seen in roughly 20% of patients, disease control in about 33%.

Study-wide points: Peripheral blood showed expansion of tumor-derived TCR clones after radiotherapy and ipilimumab. Early blood T cell clone changes and increased post-radiation serum interferon-beta were reportedly the strongest response predictors.

About this clone itself: Its antigen is not identified.

The CDR3 sequence is 15 residues long. The V and J ends lost 6 bases and 0 bases respectively, with 15 bases between them. Germline values: CDR1 MDHEN, CDR2 SYDVKM. Sequencing used immunoSEQ multiplex PCR; TCRdb keeps in-frame clones, though not all of them. The profile shows around 95,000 clones, approximately 83% of them singletons. The material was peripheral blood, obtained from a patient treated with radiotherapy plus ipilimumab. V is TRBV28 and J is TRBJ2-7; the D is unclear. The receptor was derived from a human donor with non-small cell lung cancer who had stable disease on radiotherapy plus ipilimumab. CDR3 sequence: CASSAPLGNSYEQYF. The CDR3 bases are TGTGCCAGCAGCGCCCCGCTAGGGAACTCCTACGAGCAGTACTTC.